Below are 13 T cell receptor beta chains sequenced from a single sample in a study of CD8 T cells in Susac syndrome (dated by TCRdb to 2018 to 2020). Receptor amplification or capture employed the immunoSEQ multiplex PCR assay. RNA was extracted using the RNeasy kit, and 0.5 to 1 microgram was reverse transcribed with random hexamers. TCRdb took the public reads, trimmed them with fastp at Q25, ran MiXCR for clone calling and kept in-frame beta chains. Each entry is one CDR3 protein sequence, shown with its most common DNA and genes. The sample table records about 180,000 distinct CDR3 sequences; 90% to 95% of these occur just once. The biggest ten clones account for over 0.095% of the sample. Sequencing was performed on CD4+ T cells from PBMCs. Every receptor here comes from a human donor with Susac syndrome.

This clonotype was recorded only once. The rearrangement joins TRBV6-5 to TRBJ1-6; weak D call: TRBD1 (6 bases). V dropped 6 bases and J dropped 14 bases, with 17 bases sitting between them. Germline-derived CDR1 and CDR2 are MNHEY and SVGAGI. The CDR3 consists of 13 residues. CDR3 loop: CASRYRDTGALHF. The CDR3 region has the DNA TGTGCCAGCAGATACCGGGACACCGGGGCCCTCCACTTT.

The chain links TRBV10-3 to TRBJ2-5, with 7 bases matching TRBD1. The germline CDR1 and CDR2 sequences are ENHRY and SYGVKD. J gave up 4 bases and V 0 bases, and 5 bases lay outside the gene matches. CDR3 length: 15 residues. For the CDR3, the DNA is TGTGCCATCAGTGAGTCGAAAGGGGGCGGAGAGACCCAGTACTTC. Its protein product is CAISESKGGGETQYF.

CDR3 DNA: TGTGCCATCGCCGGGACTCCCCTTAACTATGGCTACACCTTC. It translates to CAIAGTPLNYGYTF. This chain connects TRBV10-3 to TRBJ1-2, with D perhaps TRBD1 (5 bases). Germline-derived CDR1 and CDR2 are ENHRY and SYGVKD. This CDR3 region has 14 residues. Trimming took 8 bases from V and 1 from J, leaving 14 bases between them.

V gene TRBV7-3 combines with J gene TRBJ2-6; possible D gene TRBD1, 6 bases. The germline V gene has CDR1 SGHTA and CDR2 FQGTGA. This CDR3 has 14 amino acids. Between the trimmed V and J ends, which lost 5 bases and 2 bases, there was a span of 7 bases. The CDR3 sequence is CASSPGAGANVLTF. CDR3 DNA sequence: TGTGCCAGCAGCCCAGGGGCTGGGGCCAACGTCCTGACTTTC.

This clonotype was counted a single time. The V call is TRBV5-6, the J call TRBJ1-2, with D possibly TRBD1 on 5 matching bases. The CDR3 consists of 13 residues. The ends were cut back, 3 bases at V and 10 bases at J, with 16 bases in the middle. Germline values: CDR1 SGHDT, CDR2 YYEEEE. The CDR3 reads CASSSSSRVYYTF. CDR3 nucleotide sequence: TGTGCCAGCAGCTCATCCTCCAGGGTGTACTACACCTTC.

This clonotype was seen a single time. V usage is TRBV7-2 and J usage is TRBJ2-3; D may match TRBD1 or TRBD2 (6 bases each). Trimming shortened V by 7 bases and J by 1 base, and 18 bases separated the two germline ends. This CDR3 contains 16 residues. Germline CDR1 is SGHTA and CDR2 is FQGNSA. The CDR3 sequence is CASIAPGARGTDTQYF. The CDR3 DNA reads as TGTGCCAGCATCGCCCCGGGGGCTCGGGGCACAGATACGCAGTATTTT.

This clonotype appeared a single time. This chain uses TRBV29-1 with TRBJ2-5, with 8 bases lining up with TRBD2. This CDR3 spans 18 amino acids. V lost 1 base and J lost 0; bases outside the gene matches: 13. The germline CDR1 and CDR2 sequences are SQVTM and ANQGSEA. This CDR3 is CSVEGGSGGPSYQETQYF. CDR3 DNA sequence: TGCAGCGTTGAAGGAGGGAGCGGGGGACCATCGTACCAAGAGACCCAGTACTTC.

This clonotype was picked up one time. The rearrangement uses TRBV18 and TRBJ2-3, with D uncertain. The germline V gene has CDR1 KGHSH and CDR2 LQKENI. The CDR3 totals 14 residues. V lost 3 bases to trimming and J lost 9 bases, with 16 bases between them. The CDR3 loop reads CASSPPSADETQYF. The CDR3 coding sequence is TGTGCCAGCTCACCTCCTTCGGCGGACGAGACGCAGTATTTT. The entire variable domain, with the rest obtained from reference TRBV18 and TRBJ2-3, is as follows: NAGVMQNPRHLVRRRGQEARLRCSPMKGHSHVYWYRQLPEEGLKFMVYLQKENIIDESGMPKERFSAEFPKEGPSILRIQQVVRGDSAAYFCASSPPSADETQYFGPGTRLTVL.

This chain connects TRBV5-4 to TRBJ1-4; no definite D call. The germline CDR1 and CDR2 sequences are SGHNT and YYREEE (reference sequence). V lost 2 bases and J lost 0, with 8 bases in between. CDR3 length equals 15 residues. For the CDR3, the DNA is TGTGCCAGCAGCTTAGGAGGCGCAACTAATGAAAAACTGTTTTTT. It translates to CASSLGGATNEKLFF.

The V call is TRBV2, the J call TRBJ2-5; 12 bases are a match to TRBD1. The CDR3 length is 15 residues. Per the germline V gene, CDR1 is SNHLY and CDR2 is FYNNEI. Unmatched junction bases numbered 5, after V lost 4 bases and J lost 5 bases. In nucleotides, the CDR3 is TGTGCCAGCAGTGCCGGGACAGGGGGCCCGGAGACCCAGTACTTC. Protein sequence: CASSAGTGGPETQYF.

The chain links TRBV27 to TRBJ2-7; no reliable D call. CDR3 length equals 14 residues. V dropped 4 bases and J dropped 3 bases, with 13 bases sitting between them. From germline, CDR1 is MNHEY and CDR2 SMNVEV (reference sequence). CDR3 residues: CASSSTAFDYEQYF. The CDR3 DNA reads as TGTGCCAGCAGTTCAACCGCTTTTGACTACGAGCAGTACTTC.

This clonotype was seen just once. The chain recombines TRBV20-1 with TRBJ1-1; no clear D. Looked up from germline, CDR1 is DFQATT and CDR2 is SNEGSKA (reference sequence). V shed 5 bases and J shed 2 bases, with 12 bases lying between them. CDR3 length: 13 amino acids. The CDR3 loop reads CSASHLGNTEAFF. CDR3 DNA sequence: TGCAGTGCTTCCCACTTAGGAAACACTGAAGCTTTCTTT.

V gene TRBV6-1 combines with J gene TRBJ2-7; 11 bases map to TRBD2. The V gene end was trimmed by 6 bases and the J gene end by 2 bases; junction bases not matched to a gene: 6. Germline CDR1 MNHNS, CDR2 SASEGT. This CDR3 comprises 15 residues. CDR3 bases: TGTGCCAGCAGAGGTACTAGCGGGGGAACCTACGAGCAGTACTTC. It is translated as CASRGTSGGTYEQYF.